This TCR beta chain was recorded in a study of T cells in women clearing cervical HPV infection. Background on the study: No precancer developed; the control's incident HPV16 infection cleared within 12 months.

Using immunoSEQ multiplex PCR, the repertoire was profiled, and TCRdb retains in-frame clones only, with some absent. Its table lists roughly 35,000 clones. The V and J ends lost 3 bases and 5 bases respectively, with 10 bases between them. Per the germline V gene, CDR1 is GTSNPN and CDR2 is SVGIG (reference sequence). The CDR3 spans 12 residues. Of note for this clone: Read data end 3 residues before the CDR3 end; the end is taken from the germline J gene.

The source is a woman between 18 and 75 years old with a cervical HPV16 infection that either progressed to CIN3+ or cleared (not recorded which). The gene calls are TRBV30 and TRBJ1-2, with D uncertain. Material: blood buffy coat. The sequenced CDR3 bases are TGTGCCTGGAGGGCCCTTGTATATGGC. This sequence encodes CAWRALVYG. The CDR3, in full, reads CAWRALVYGYTF.